The following is a T cell receptor beta chain sequence with its context. The entry originates in a study of a mutant IDH1 vaccine in newly diagnosed glioma. This table comes from immunoSEQ multiplex PCR, and its TCRdb copy is limited to in-frame clones, with some not included. The sample includes roughly 35,000 clones, approximately 90% seen only once; the top ten take approximately 4.4%. In germline, CDR1 is KGHSH, CDR2 LQKENI. This CDR3 spans 15 amino acids. Trimming shortened V by 5 bases and J by 1 base, and 14 bases separated the two germline ends. The time point is: baseline, week 1 (first vaccination visit). Treatment here: pre-vaccination baseline after standard-of-care therapy.

Sequencing used PBMCs, obtained from a glioma patient treated with radiotherapy, temozolomide or both. This TCR came from a middle-aged woman with glioma. The chain links TRBV18 to TRBJ1-1; perhaps TRBD1 as D (6 bases). CDR3 in amino acids: CASSSSGTQNTEAFF. The CDR3 DNA is TGTGCCAGCTCATCATCCGGGACACAGAACACTGAAGCTTTCTTT.